The rows below give T cell receptor beta chains drawn from one sample of a study of blood T cells in healthy people across ages. TCRdb recomputed calls from the 5' RACE reads with MiXCR, one row per CDR3 protein. The repertoire holds around 800,000 distinct CDR3 sequences, 20% to 30% seen once, with about 3% in the top ten. The data were also submitted as part of a second study, on T cells of mothers and their children.

Sequenced sample: blood. Source of these receptors: a boy younger than 18 in good health. The CDR3 runs from the conserved cysteine through the conserved F or W. Fields, in order: J gene, D gene, clone size, V gene, CDR3 DNA, CDR3 protein. A D gene is named only where the DNA matches it firmly. Clone size, where shown, is once, few, many, or a class for clones that have expanded.

J gene: TRBJ2-5; D gene: TRBD2; clone size: few; V gene: TRBV12-3/TRBV12-4; CDR3 DNA: TGTGCCAGCACCGCGACTAGCTGGGCGGAGACCCAGTACTTC; CDR3 protein: CASTATSWAETQYF
J gene: TRBJ2-1; D gene: TRBD2; clone size: .; V gene: TRBV4-1; CDR3 DNA: TGCGCCAGCAGCCAACCGGGGGGCAATGAGCAGTTCTTC; CDR3 protein: CASSQPGGNEQFF
J gene: TRBJ1-4; D gene: .; clone size: .; V gene: TRBV6-5; CDR3 DNA: TGTGCCAGCAGGAAAAGGGGAGGTGAAAAACTGTTTTTT; CDR3 protein: CASRKRGGEKLFF
J gene: TRBJ1-5; D gene: .; clone size: .; V gene: TRBV7-8; CDR3 DNA: TGTGCCAGCAGCTTAGAGGCCCTGGGCAATCAGCCCCAGCATTTT; CDR3 protein: CASSLEALGNQPQHF
J gene: TRBJ2-5; D gene: .; clone size: few; V gene: TRBV20-1; CDR3 DNA: TGCAGTGCTGTCGGGGGGCACCAAGAGACCCAGTACTTC; CDR3 protein: CSAVGGHQETQYF
J gene: TRBJ2-7; D gene: .; clone size: few; V gene: TRBV20-1; CDR3 DNA: TGCAGTGCCGGAAAGCATCAAGGCGAGCAGTACTTC; CDR3 protein: CSAGKHQGEQYF
J gene: TRBJ1-4; D gene: TRBD1; clone size: .; V gene: TRBV10-3; CDR3 DNA: TGTGCCACACGACAGGGGATCAGGGAAAAACTGTTTTTT; CDR3 protein: CATRQGIREKLFF
J gene: TRBJ1-1; D gene: .; clone size: few; V gene: TRBV12-3/TRBV12-4; CDR3 DNA: TGTGCCAGCAGTTTATTGGCACCGGGGGCTGAAGCTTTCTTT; CDR3 protein: CASSLLAPGAEAFF
J gene: TRBJ2-7; D gene: .; clone size: .; V gene: TRBV19; CDR3 DNA: TGTGCCAGTAGTATAAGGGGCGAGTCTGACTACGAGCAGTACTTC; CDR3 protein: CASSIRGESDYEQYF
J gene: TRBJ1-3; D gene: .; clone size: few; V gene: TRBV3-1; CDR3 DNA: TGTGCCAGCAGCCGCATCGACAGGGGAAACACCATATATTTT; CDR3 protein: CASSRIDRGNTIYF
J gene: TRBJ2-5; D gene: .; clone size: .; V gene: TRBV4-1; CDR3 DNA: TGCGCCAGCAGCCAAGATCCCCCCCTGGGGACCCAGTACTTC; CDR3 protein: CASSQDPPLGTQYF